This TCR beta chain was retrieved from a study of radiotherapy plus CTLA-4 blockade in lung cancer (dated by TCRdb to the late 2010s). Study-level background: Objective responses occurred in around 19% of enrolled patients, and around 29% achieved disease control.

Preparation of the library involved the immunoSEQ multiplex PCR assay. What TCRdb holds here is the immuneACCESS table cut down to in-frame rearrangements. Part of the clones is not present; checked against another copy, under half of the missing clones reflect an unresolved V gene, and the others are unexplained. This sample is represented by 50,000 to 65,000 clones; around 80% of them were singletons. The ten largest make up around 4.2% of the sample. Concerning this clone itself: It lacks a known antigen. Base qualities were left out, and no much larger clone turns up one base away.

Spanning cysteine to phenylalanine, the CDR3 consists of 15 amino acids. Only CDR3 DNA is held: 45 bases, read in frame from base 1. In this study, focal radiation therapy paired with CTLA-4 blockade (ipilimumab) was tested in patients who had chemo-refractory metastatic non-small-cell lung cancer. What the authors observed across the whole study: TCR clones derived from tumors expanded in peripheral blood after treatment with radiotherapy and ipilimumab. Increased serum interferon-beta after radiation, together with early dynamic changes in blood T cell clones, were reported to be the strongest predictors of response.

This specimen consisted of peripheral blood, obtained from a patient treated with radiotherapy plus ipilimumab. The chain is made from TRBV21-1 and TRBJ1-4; TRBD1 is the table's D call, not checked against the DNA. TRBV21-1 is an annotated pseudogene. The clonotype comes from a human donor with non-small cell lung cancer who had a partial response to radiotherapy plus ipilimumab. The CDR3 in this case is CASSKGDRGYEKLFF. Read as DNA, the sequence is TGTGCCAGCAGCAAAGGGGACAGGGGGTATGAAAAACTGTTTTTT.